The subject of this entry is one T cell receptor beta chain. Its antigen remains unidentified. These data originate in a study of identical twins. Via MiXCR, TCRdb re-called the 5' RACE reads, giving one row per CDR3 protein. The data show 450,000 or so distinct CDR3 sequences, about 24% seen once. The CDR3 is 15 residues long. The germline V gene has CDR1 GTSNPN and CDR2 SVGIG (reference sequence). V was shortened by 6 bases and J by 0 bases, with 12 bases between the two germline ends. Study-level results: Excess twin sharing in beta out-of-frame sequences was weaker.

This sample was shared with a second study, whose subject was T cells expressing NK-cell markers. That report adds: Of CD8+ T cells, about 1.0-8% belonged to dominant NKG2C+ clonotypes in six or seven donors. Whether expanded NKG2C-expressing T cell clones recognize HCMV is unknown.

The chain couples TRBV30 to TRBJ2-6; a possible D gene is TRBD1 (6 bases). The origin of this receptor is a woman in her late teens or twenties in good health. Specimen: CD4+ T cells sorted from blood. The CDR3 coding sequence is TGTGCCTGCGCCAGGGGTGACTCTGGGGCCAACGTCCTGACTTTC. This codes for CACARGDSGANVLTF. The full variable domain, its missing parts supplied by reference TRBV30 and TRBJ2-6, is SQTIHQWPATLVQPVGSPLSLECTVEGTSNPNLYWYRQAAGRGLQLLFYSVGIGQISSEVPQNLSASRPQDRQFILSSKKLLLSDSGFYLCACARGDSGANVLTFGAGSRLTVL.